Listed here is a single T cell receptor (beta chain). Its antigen is not known. The data stem from a study of identical twins. Study-wide findings and caveats: The study found weaker excess twin sharing in beta out-of-frame sequences. Not following the same donors, the study drew its conclusions from cross-sectional statistical analysis.

A template switching step contributed a universal primer site, while unique molecular identifiers were present in the cDNA. One entry per CDR3 protein, called by TCRdb with MiXCR from the 5' RACE reads. The table shows 1.5 million to 2 million distinct CDR3 sequences, with about 31% occurring only once. With 7 bases clipped from V and 7 bases from J, the junction kept 13 bases outside the gene matches. Germline V gene sequence: CDR1 MGHRA, CDR2 YSYEKL. The CDR3 runs 15 residues. The chain couples TRBV4-1 to TRBJ2-7, with TRBD2 matching 10 bases. The sequenced material came from cord blood. The sequence was obtained from a newborn girl in good health. The CDR3, as DNA: TGCGCCAGCACCCTTCTAGCGGGAGTGTTTAATGAGCAGTACTTC. Protein sequence: CASTLLAGVFNEQYF.